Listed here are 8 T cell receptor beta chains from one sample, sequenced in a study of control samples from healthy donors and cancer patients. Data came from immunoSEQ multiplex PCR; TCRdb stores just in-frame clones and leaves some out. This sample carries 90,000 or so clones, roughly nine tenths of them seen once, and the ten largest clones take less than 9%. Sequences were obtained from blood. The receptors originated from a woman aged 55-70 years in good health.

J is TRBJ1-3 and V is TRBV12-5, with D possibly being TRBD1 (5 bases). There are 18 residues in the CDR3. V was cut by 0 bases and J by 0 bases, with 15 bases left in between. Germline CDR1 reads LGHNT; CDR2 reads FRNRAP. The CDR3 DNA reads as TGTGCTAGTGGTTTGGTGTATTTAGGGGAAAGCTCTGGAAACACCATATATTTT. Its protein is CASGLVYLGESSGNTIYF.

CDR3 region: CASSLTQGPGGNQPQHF. CDR3 bases: TGTGCCAGTAGTCTGACACAGGGACCTGGGGGCAATCAGCCCCAGCATTTT. This rearrangement joins TRBV19 to TRBJ1-5, with a weak D call TRBD1 (6 bases). The CDR3 consists of 17 residues. In germline, CDR1 is LNHDA, CDR2 SQIVND (reference sequence). Trimming shortened V by 5 bases and J by 2 bases, and 19 bases separated the two germline ends.

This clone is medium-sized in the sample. The CDR3 loop reads CASRGRTSAGTGELFF. DNA for the CDR3: TGTGCCAGCCGAGGGAGGACTAGCGCCGGCACCGGGGAGCTGTTTTTT. This chain joins TRBV6-4 and TRBJ2-2; 9 bases fit TRBD2. V was clipped by 8 bases and J by 4 bases; unmatched bases: 11. The germline V gene has CDR1 MRHNA and CDR2 SNTAGT. The CDR3 extends over 16 amino acids.

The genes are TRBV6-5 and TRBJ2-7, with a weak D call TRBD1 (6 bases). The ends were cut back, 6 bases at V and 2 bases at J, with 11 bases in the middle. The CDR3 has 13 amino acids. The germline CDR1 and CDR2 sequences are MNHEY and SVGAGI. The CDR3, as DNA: TGTGCCAGCAGGAAGACAGGCGCCTACGAGCAGTACTTC. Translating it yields CASRKTGAYEQYF.

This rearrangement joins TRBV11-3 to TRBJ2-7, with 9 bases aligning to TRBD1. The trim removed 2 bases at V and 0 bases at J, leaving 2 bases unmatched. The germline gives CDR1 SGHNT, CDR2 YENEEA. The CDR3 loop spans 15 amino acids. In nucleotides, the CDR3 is TGTGCCAGCAGCTTACGGGACAGGGACTCCTACGAGCAGTACTTC. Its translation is CASSLRDRDSYEQYF.

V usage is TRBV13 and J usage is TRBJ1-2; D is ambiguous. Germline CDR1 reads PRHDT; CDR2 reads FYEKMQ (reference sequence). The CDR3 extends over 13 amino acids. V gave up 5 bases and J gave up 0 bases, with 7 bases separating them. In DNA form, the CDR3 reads TGTGCCAGCAGCCCGCAGACTAACTATGGCTACACCTTC. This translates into CASSPQTNYGYTF.

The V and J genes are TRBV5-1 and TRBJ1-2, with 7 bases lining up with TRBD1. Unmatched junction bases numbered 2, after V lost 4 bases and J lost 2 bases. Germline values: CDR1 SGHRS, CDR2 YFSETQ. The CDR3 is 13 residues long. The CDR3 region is CASSTGQNYGYTF. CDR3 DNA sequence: TGCGCCAGCAGCACGGGACAGAACTATGGCTACACCTTC.

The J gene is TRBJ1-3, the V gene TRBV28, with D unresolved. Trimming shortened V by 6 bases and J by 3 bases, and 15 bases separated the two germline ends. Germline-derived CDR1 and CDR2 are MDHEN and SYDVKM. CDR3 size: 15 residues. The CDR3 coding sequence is TGTGCCAGCAGCTCCGGGAGATTCAGTGGAAACACCATATATTTT. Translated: CASSSGRFSGNTIYF.